This TCR beta chain stems from a study of blood T cell repertoires in COVID-19. CDR3 size: 16 residues. Germline CDR1 and CDR2: SQVTM and ANQGSEA. V lost 4 bases and J lost 1; bases outside the gene matches: 7. How the authors handled the data: Counts of nucleated cells, estimated from reference gene primer amplification, were obtained. Assay: immunoSEQ multiplex PCR; the TCRdb copy retains only in-frame clones and omits some. Clonal size and the V and J genes are those of that table, whereas D and trimming came from the DNA. In the table there are over 65,000 clones, around 82% of which are singletons.

This TCR was recovered from a man older than 75 with active COVID-19. The chain is built from TRBV29-1 and TRBJ2-3, with 11 nucleotides matching TRBD2. Input material: peripheral blood. CDR3: CSVGPGTSGGTDTQYF. CDR3 bases: TGCAGCGTTGGGCCCGGGACTAGCGGAGGCACAGATACGCAGTATTTT.